A single sample is the source of the 8 T cell receptor beta chains below, sequenced in a study of blood T cell repertoires in COVID-19. The table came from immunoSEQ multiplex PCR; TCRdb's copy has only in-frame clones and leaves some out. The table lists around 120,000 clones, around 76% of them singletons. Source material: peripheral blood. The source of these receptors is a man between 65 and 85 years old with acute or convalescent COVID-19.

This chain joins TRBV10-3 and TRBJ2-5; no firm D call. CDR3 length: 13 residues. The V and J ends lost 6 bases and 1 base respectively, with 9 bases between them. The germline V gene has CDR1 ENHRY and CDR2 SYGVKD. For the CDR3, the DNA is TGTGCCATCAGCAAACAGATCCAAGAGACCCAGTACTTC. It codes for CAISKQIQETQYF.

This sequence joins TRBV5-1 and TRBJ2-2; maybe TRBD1 (5 bases). Looked up from germline, CDR1 is SGHRS and CDR2 is YFSETQ. With 2 bases removed from V and 2 bases from J, the gap between germline ends came to 7 bases. This CDR3 has 14 amino acids. Written as DNA, the CDR3 is TGCGCCAGCAGCTTTGACAGTAACACCGGGGAGCTGTTTTTT. This codes for CASSFDSNTGELFF.

The sample holds a few counts of this clone. The chain is built from TRBV25-1 and TRBJ1-2; no firm D call. V gave up 4 bases and J gave up 0 bases, with 6 bases separating them. The CDR3 is 13 amino acids. Germline CDR1 and CDR2: MGHDK and SYGVNS. DNA of the CDR3: TGTGCCAGCAGTGCGCCAGCTAACTATGGCTACACCTTC. Encoded protein: CASSAPANYGYTF.

This rearrangement joins TRBV5-1 to TRBJ1-6; D is perhaps TRBD1 (6 bases). Trimming shortened V by 3 bases and J by 3 bases, and 10 bases separated the two germline ends. CDR1 is SGHRS, CDR2 YFSETQ, per germline. CDR3 size: 15 residues. The CDR3 sequence: CASSSDRSYNSPLHF. The CDR3 DNA reads as TGCGCCAGCAGCTCCGACAGGAGCTATAATTCACCCCTCCACTTT.

In its sample, this clone was seen a few times. The rearrangement joins TRBV15 to TRBJ1-4; D is uncertain. V was pared by 3 bases and J by 7 bases, with 18 bases between. The CDR3 has 16 amino acids. The V gene's germline CDR1 is LNHNV and CDR2 YYDKDF (reference sequence). Written as DNA, the CDR3 is TGTGCCACCAGCAGGACGACCGACCTAGCCAGTGAAAAACTGTTTTTT. Translating it yields CATSRTTDLASEKLFF.

This chain uses TRBV20-1 with TRBJ2-5; unclear D gene. Germline CDR1 and CDR2: DFQATT and SNEGSKA (reference sequence). This CDR3 region has 10 residues. V was shortened by 3 bases and J by 7 bases, with 6 bases between the two germline ends. CDR3 DNA: TGCAGTGCTAGTCGCGGGACCCAGTACTTC. Protein product: CSASRGTQYF.

The rearrangement joins TRBV18 to TRBJ2-1; D remains ambiguous. V lost 5 bases, J lost 0 bases, and 11 bases lay in between. This CDR3 is 15 amino acids long. Germline V gene data show CDR1 as KGHSH and CDR2 as LQKENI. In nucleotides, the CDR3 is TGTGCCAGCTCAATAACAGCCTTCTCCTACAATGAGCAGTTCTTC. Translation: CASSITAFSYNEQFF. Drawing the rest from reference TRBV18 and TRBJ2-1, the complete variable domain is NAGVMQNPRHLVRRRGQEARLRCSPMKGHSHVYWYRQLPEEGLKFMVYLQKENIIDESGMPKERFSAEFPKEGPSILRIQQVVRGDSAAYFCASSITAFSYNEQFFGPGTRLTVL.

This clone was seen only a few times. The chain joins TRBV13 to TRBJ2-1; D may be TRBD1 (6 bases). The CDR3 spans 15 residues. With 5 bases removed from V and 9 bases from J, the gap between germline ends came to 20 bases. Germline CDR1 reads PRHDT; CDR2 reads FYEKMQ (reference sequence). CDR3 residues: CASSNPLQGKVEQFF. The CDR3 nucleotides are TGTGCCAGCAGCAATCCCCTACAGGGCAAGGTTGAGCAGTTCTTC.